A single T cell receptor beta chain is shown here with its context. Germline V gene data show CDR1 as SGHAT and CDR2 as FQNNGV. The CDR3 is made up of 13 amino acids. The time point: newly diagnosed GD, antithyroid drugs for less than 3 months. RNA from PBMCs was the source of the TCR library. This sample was taken from a study of regulatory T cells in long-lasting Graves disease. Both iRepertoire HTBI primers and Arm-PCR of CDR3 regions were used to build the TCR beta libraries. A single record per CDR3 protein comes from TCRdb applying MiXCR to the multiplex PCR reads. The sample lists roughly 500,000 distinct CDR3 sequences, about 14% occurring once. These same data were also listed under a study on T cells in Graves' hyperthyroidism and ophthalmopathy.

This material consisted of peripheral blood mononuclear cells (PBMCs), taken at new diagnosis, from a patient treated with antithyroid drugs. This rearrangement joins TRBV11-2 to TRBJ2-3; 9 bases match TRBD1. Matching the DNA end better, TRBJ2-1 makes the J call doubtful. The sequence was obtained from a woman aged 45-60 years with Graves disease. CDR3 region: CASSNPTGGEQFF. CDR3 bases: TGTGCCAGCAGCAATCCGACAGGGGGTGAGCAGTTCTTC.